This TCR beta chain was captured by sequencing in a study of T cells after yellow fever vaccination. Broader study findings: Contamination of FACS-sorted repertoires by abundant clonotypes from the bulk population could occur.

Turning to this clonotype: The antigen remains undetermined.

Trimming took off 5 bases at V and 3 bases at J, with 11 bases between the two ends. The CDR3 has 14 amino acids. Germline V CDR1 and CDR2: KGHSH, LQKENI. TCRdb ran MiXCR on the 5' RACE reads and lists one entry per CDR3 protein. The data hold some 120,000 distinct CDR3 sequences, with under 8.5% observed a single time. J is TRBJ2-4 and V is TRBV18, with D hard to call. The receptor's source is a man aged 18 to 30 who received the YFV17D yellow fever vaccine. Sequencing was performed on CD4+ T cells sorted from PBMCs, taken around 10 days after the first yellow fever vaccination. CDR3 sequence: CASSSERVKNIQYF. CDR3 sequence (DNA): TGTGCCAGCTCATCTGAGAGAGTCAAAAACATTCAGTACTTC. Full variable domain (missing parts from reference TRBV18 and TRBJ2-4): NAGVMQNPRHLVRRRGQEARLRCSPMKGHSHVYWYRQLPEEGLKFMVYLQKENIIDESGMPKERFSAEFPKEGPSILRIQQVVRGDSAAYFCASSSERVKNIQYFGAGTRLSVL.